These 28 T cell receptor beta chains originate from one sample sequenced in a study of technical replicates of blood from a few donors. Clones were read by immunoSEQ multiplex PCR, and TCRdb kept only the in-frame ones, dropping some. The sample contains 60,000 to 90,000 clones, around 92% of which appear only once. Sequenced sample: T cells isolated from PBMCs. These receptors were taken from a human donor in good health.

The rearrangement links TRBV11-2 to TRBJ2-7; a weak D match, TRBD2 (5 bases). Germline lookup yields CDR1 SGHAT and CDR2 FQNNGV. The CDR3 spans 13 residues. V lost 8 bases and J 2 bases, leaving 13 bases between the germline ends. CDR3 sequence: CASALGLTYEQYF. In DNA, the CDR3 is TGTGCCAGCGCGTTAGGACTTACCTACGAGCAGTACTTC.

The V and J genes are TRBV5-3 and TRBJ1-2, with 8 positions matching TRBD1. TRBV5-3 counts as an open reading frame of uncertain function. Trimming cost V 0 bases and J 8 bases; bases outside gene matches: 0. The CDR3 spans 12 residues. CDR3 region: CARSLAGGGYTF. The CDR3 DNA reads as TGTGCCAGAAGCTTGGCAGGGGGCGGCTACACCTTC.

The chain is built from TRBV19 and TRBJ1-2; 9 bases are shared with TRBD1. The CDR3 spans 15 residues. Per germline, CDR1 LNHDA and CDR2 SQIVND (reference sequence). Trimming at V came to 6 bases and at J to 2 bases, leaving 7 bases not matched to a gene. Here the CDR3 DNA reads TGTGCCAGTAGCCGGGGACAGGGAATCAACTATGGCTACACCTTC. Its translation is CASSRGQGINYGYTF. Filled out from reference TRBV19 and TRBJ1-2, the complete variable domain reads DGGITQSPKYLFRKEGQNVTLSCEQNLNHDAMYWYRQDPGQGLRLIYYSQIVNDFQKGDIAEGYSVSREKKESFPLTVTSAQKNPTAFYLCASSRGQGINYGYTFGSGTRLTVV.

The rearrangement uses TRBV11-2 and TRBJ2-2, with 7 bases fitting TRBD1. The CDR3 extends over 15 amino acids. With V trimmed by 5 bases and J by 0 bases, 3 bases remained unmatched. Germline V CDR1 and CDR2: SGHAT, FQNNGV. The CDR3 loop is CASSIQGTNTGELFF. The CDR3, as DNA: TGTGCCAGCAGCATACAGGGGACGAACACCGGGGAGCTGTTTTTT.

In this sample, this clone turned up once. This sequence joins TRBV6-6 and TRBJ1-5; no reliable D call. Trimming stripped 6 bases from V and 1 base from J, with 16 bases between. This CDR3 has 16 amino acids. Germline CDR1 reads MNHNY; CDR2 reads SVGAGI (reference sequence). CDR3 amino acids: CASSSRPGVSNQPQHF. CDR3 nucleotide sequence: TGTGCCAGCAGCTCCCGCCCCGGGGTCAGCAATCAGCCCCAGCATTTT.

The rearrangement links TRBV11-3 to TRBJ2-1; D is uncertain. The CDR3 sequence is 16 residues long. V was trimmed by 1 base and J by 7 bases, leaving 17 bases between them. In germline, CDR1 is SGHNT, CDR2 YENEEA. The CDR3 loop is CASSLVGGAAGNEQFF. CDR3 nucleotide sequence: TGTGCCAGCAGCTTAGTTGGTGGTGCGGCTGGAAATGAGCAGTTCTTC.

The V call is TRBV19, the J call TRBJ1-3; D is ambiguous. CDR3 size: 11 residues. The V gene lost 6 bases and the J gene lost 7 bases, with 7 bases spanning the gap. CDR1 is LNHDA, CDR2 SQIVND, per germline (reference sequence). For the CDR3, the DNA is TGTGCCAGTAGGACGGGGAACACCATATATTTT. It encodes CASRTGNTIYF. Using reference TRBV19 and TRBJ1-3 for the parts outside the CDR3, the full variable domain is DGGITQSPKYLFRKEGQNVTLSCEQNLNHDAMYWYRQDPGQGLRLIYYSQIVNDFQKGDIAEGYSVSREKKESFPLTVTSAQKNPTAFYLCASRTGNTIYFGEGSWLTVV.

V gene TRBV6-1 combines with J gene TRBJ2-7; D remains ambiguous. Germline V gene sequence: CDR1 MNHNS, CDR2 SASEGT. This CDR3 is 15 amino acids long. V lost 4 bases and J 2 bases, leaving 15 bases between the germline ends. The CDR3 protein is CASSGSARSTYEQYF. For the CDR3, the DNA is TGTGCCAGCAGTGGGTCGGCTAGATCGACCTACGAGCAGTACTTC.

The count of this clone is one. The rearrangement links TRBV15 to TRBJ2-5; 7 positions agree with TRBD2. V lost 3 bases to trimming and J lost 4 bases; unmatched junction nucleotides: 2. The germline CDR1 and CDR2 sequences are LNHNV and YYDKDF (reference sequence). This CDR3 is built from 13 residues. CDR3 residues: CATSRGGVETQYF. The DNA of the CDR3 is TGTGCCACCAGCAGGGGAGGGGTAGAGACCCAGTACTTC.

V usage is TRBV11-3 and J usage is TRBJ2-7; D perhaps matches TRBD1 (6 bases). Germline assignment: CDR1 SGHNT and CDR2 YENEEA. This CDR3 is 14 amino acids long. Trimming shortened V by 4 bases and J by 7 bases, and 17 bases separated the two germline ends. CDR3 region: CASSSRDTPREQYF. The CDR3 coding sequence is TGTGCCAGCAGCTCCCGGGACACCCCTAGAGAGCAGTACTTC. Together with reference TRBV11-3 and TRBJ2-7, the CDR3 gives the full variable domain: EAGVVQSPRYKIIEKKQPVAFWCNPISGHNTLYWYLQNLGQGPELLIRYENEEAVDDSQLPKDRFSAERLKGVDSTLKIQPAELGDSAVYLCASSSRDTPREQYFGPGTRLTVT.

The chain combines TRBV9 with TRBJ2-2, with D possibly being TRBD1 (6 bases). The CDR3 spans 17 residues. Germline CDR1 is SGDLS and CDR2 is YYNGEE. The V end lost 0 bases, the J end lost 1 base, and 13 bases lay between the germline ends. The CDR3 DNA follows: TGTGCCAGCAGCGTAGAGATAGGGGGTCAGAACACCGGGGAGCTGTTTTTT. This codes for CASSVEIGGQNTGELFF.

The rearrangement uses TRBV7-7 and TRBJ2-7, with TRBD2 matching over 7 bases. The CDR3 totals 13 residues. CDR1 SSHAT and CDR2 FNYEAQ come from the germline V gene (reference sequence). With 5 bases clipped from V and 6 bases from J, the junction kept 7 bases outside the gene matches. The CDR3 here is CASSLWGGSEQYF. In nucleotides, the CDR3 is TGTGCCAGCAGCCTCTGGGGGGGGTCCGAGCAGTACTTC.

The V call is TRBV7-6, the J call TRBJ2-7; perhaps TRBD1 as D (5 bases). The CDR3 consists of 15 residues. V lost 0 bases to trimming and J lost 5 bases, with 14 bases between them. The germline CDR1 and CDR2 sequences are SGHVS and FNYEAQ. CDR3 DNA: TGTGCCAGCAGCTTAGCGCAGGGTATAAGGAACGAGCAGTACTTC. This encodes CASSLAQGIRNEQYF. Using reference TRBV7-6 and TRBJ2-7 for the parts outside the CDR3, the full variable domain is GAGVSQSPRYKVTKRGQDVALRCDPISGHVSLYWYRQALGQGPEFLTYFNYEAQQDKSGLPNDRFSAERPEGSISTLTIQRTEQRDSAMYRCASSLAQGIRNEQYFGPGTRLTVT.

V is TRBV7-9 and J is TRBJ1-5; TRBD1 matches 7 bases. The CDR3 is made up of 15 amino acids. CDR1 is SEHNR, CDR2 FQNEAQ, per germline (reference sequence). V lost 5 bases to trimming and J lost 0 bases; unmatched junction nucleotides: 4. In DNA form, the CDR3 reads TGTGCCAGCAGCCCCCAGGGGGGTAGCAATCAGCCCCAGCATTTT. This translates into CASSPQGGSNQPQHF.

The rearrangement links TRBV25-1 to TRBJ2-7; TRBD2 matches 8 bases. V lost 6 bases to trimming and J lost 4 bases; unmatched junction nucleotides: 8. This CDR3 contains 14 residues. Per the germline V gene, CDR1 is MGHDK and CDR2 is SYGVNS. CDR3: CASRDSGEVYEQYF. The CDR3, as DNA: TGTGCCAGCAGGGATAGCGGGGAGGTATACGAGCAGTACTTC.

A note on this clone: Other DNA sequences within the sample encode an identical CDR3. The CDR3: CASSLAGIEQYF. CDR3 DNA sequence: TGTGCCAGCAGCTTAGCAGGGATCGAGCAGTACTTC. The genes are TRBV11-3 and TRBJ2-7; D might be TRBD1 (5 bases). V was clipped by 1 base and J by 6 bases, with 7 bases between them. This CDR3 has 12 amino acids. Germline V gene data show CDR1 as SGHNT and CDR2 as YENEEA. Variable domain in full (rest from reference TRBV11-3 and TRBJ2-7): EAGVVQSPRYKIIEKKQPVAFWCNPISGHNTLYWYLQNLGQGPELLIRYENEEAVDDSQLPKDRFSAERLKGVDSTLKIQPAELGDSAVYLCASSLAGIEQYFGPGTRLTVT.

V gene TRBV19 combines with J gene TRBJ1-2; D is unclear. The V gene lost 10 bases and the J gene lost 9 bases, with 21 bases spanning the gap. The CDR3 has 13 amino acids. Germline V gives CDR1 LNHDA, CDR2 SQIVND (reference sequence). The CDR3 sequence is CATHTRVFSSYTF. DNA of the CDR3: TGTGCCACCCATACACGGGTTTTTTCTAGCTACACCTTC.

This chain's CDR3 is CASRDSGTDTQYF. As DNA, the CDR3 is TGTGCCAGCAGGGATTCAGGGACAGATACGCAGTATTTT. This sequence joins TRBV6-5 and TRBJ2-3; D may be TRBD1 (5 bases). Germline V gives CDR1 MNHEY, CDR2 SVGAGI. V lost 6 bases and J lost 3, with 10 bases in between. The CDR3 runs to 13 residues.

The V gene is TRBV28, the J gene TRBJ1-2; D possibly corresponds to TRBD1 (5 bases). The CDR3 totals 13 residues. Trimming stripped 3 bases from V and 5 bases from J, with 10 bases between. Germline loops: CDR1 MDHEN, CDR2 SYDVKM. The CDR3 region is CASSFTGEYGYTF. The CDR3 DNA is TGTGCCAGCAGTTTTACAGGAGAGTATGGCTACACCTTC.

J is TRBJ2-1 and V is TRBV11-2, with 13 bases fitting TRBD2. This CDR3 region has 16 residues. Trimming cost V 1 base and J 11 bases; bases outside gene matches: 8. Germline-derived CDR1 and CDR2 are SGHAT and FQNNGV. The CDR3 reads CASSLVGTSGTTKQFF. CDR3 bases: TGTGCCAGCAGCTTAGTTGGGACTAGCGGGACAACCAAGCAGTTCTTC.

J is TRBJ1-2 and V is TRBV7-2, with TRBD1 as a possible D gene (6 bases). The germline gives CDR1 SGHTA, CDR2 FQGNSA. The CDR3 has 16 residues. V lost 4 bases and J 5 bases, leaving 20 bases between the germline ends. CDR3 DNA sequence: TGTGCCAGCAGCTCCCGATCCGGGACAATAGTATATGGCTACACCTTC. Its protein is CASSSRSGTIVYGYTF.

The chain has TRBV30 and TRBJ2-7, with a possible D match to TRBD2 (5 bases). Germline lookup yields CDR1 GTSNPN and CDR2 SVGIG (reference sequence). This CDR3 is built from 12 residues. Between the trimmed V and J ends, which lost 3 bases and 5 bases, there was a span of 11 bases. Written as DNA, the CDR3 is TGTGCCTGGAGAGGAGGAATTGACGAGCAGTACTTC. This gives the protein CAWRGGIDEQYF.

The rearrangement uses TRBV5-1 and TRBJ2-7, with 11 bases aligning to TRBD2. The V gene end was trimmed by 7 bases and the J gene end by 4 bases; junction bases not matched to a gene: 4. This CDR3 has 13 amino acids. The V gene's germline CDR1 is SGHRS and CDR2 YFSETQ. CDR3 bases: TGCGCCAGCGCCGGGACTAGCGGATACGAGCAGTACTTC. Protein sequence: CASAGTSGYEQYF.

V and J are TRBV19 and TRBJ1-5, with D maybe TRBD1 (6 bases). From germline, CDR1 is LNHDA and CDR2 SQIVND (reference sequence). The CDR3 loop spans 19 amino acids. Trimming cost V 3 bases and J 3 bases, with 24 bases left between them. For the CDR3, the DNA is TGTGCCAGTAGTATTTGGGTCCTCGGAGACAGGATCCTCAATCAGCCCCAGCATTTT. Its protein product is CASSIWVLGDRILNQPQHF.

The rearrangement uses TRBV19 and TRBJ1-2; weak D call: TRBD1 (5 bases). This CDR3 has 13 residues. Germline V lookup: CDR1 LNHDA, CDR2 SQIVND (reference sequence). V shed 5 bases and J shed 3 bases, with 10 bases lying between them. The DNA for the CDR3 is TGTGCCAGTAGTCTGGGGGGGGACTATGGCTACACCTTC. It is translated as CASSLGGDYGYTF. Using reference TRBV19 and TRBJ1-2 for the parts outside the CDR3, the full variable domain is DGGITQSPKYLFRKEGQNVTLSCEQNLNHDAMYWYRQDPGQGLRLIYYSQIVNDFQKGDIAEGYSVSREKKESFPLTVTSAQKNPTAFYLCASSLGGDYGYTFGSGTRLTVV.

J is TRBJ2-1 and V is TRBV11-3, with TRBD2 matching over 10 bases. CDR1 is SGHNT, CDR2 YENEEA, per germline. CDR3 length: 16 residues. The V gene end was trimmed by 2 bases and the J gene end by 6 bases; junction bases not matched to a gene: 7. The chain's CDR3 is CASSLPRTSGANEQFF. Written as DNA, the CDR3 is TGTGCCAGCAGCTTACCAAGGACTAGCGGAGCCAATGAGCAGTTCTTC.

The chain couples TRBV2 to TRBJ2-1; a weak D match, TRBD2 (5 bases). The CDR3 covers 16 residues. Germline values: CDR1 SNHLY, CDR2 FYNNEI. Trimming took 3 bases from V and 8 from J, leaving 20 bases between them. CDR3: CASSDPPGLVLYEQFF. The CDR3 coding sequence is TGTGCCAGCAGTGACCCCCCGGGATTAGTGCTCTATGAGCAGTTCTTC.

This chain uses TRBV27 with TRBJ2-7; TRBD1 matches 10 bases. With 0 bases clipped from V and 2 bases from J, the junction kept 7 bases outside the gene matches. The CDR3 loop spans 17 amino acids. From germline, CDR1 is MNHEY and CDR2 SMNVEV (reference sequence). CDR3 residues: CASSLSLGDRGPYEQYF. CDR3 coding DNA: TGTGCCAGCAGTTTATCTTTGGGGGACAGGGGCCCCTACGAGCAGTACTTC.